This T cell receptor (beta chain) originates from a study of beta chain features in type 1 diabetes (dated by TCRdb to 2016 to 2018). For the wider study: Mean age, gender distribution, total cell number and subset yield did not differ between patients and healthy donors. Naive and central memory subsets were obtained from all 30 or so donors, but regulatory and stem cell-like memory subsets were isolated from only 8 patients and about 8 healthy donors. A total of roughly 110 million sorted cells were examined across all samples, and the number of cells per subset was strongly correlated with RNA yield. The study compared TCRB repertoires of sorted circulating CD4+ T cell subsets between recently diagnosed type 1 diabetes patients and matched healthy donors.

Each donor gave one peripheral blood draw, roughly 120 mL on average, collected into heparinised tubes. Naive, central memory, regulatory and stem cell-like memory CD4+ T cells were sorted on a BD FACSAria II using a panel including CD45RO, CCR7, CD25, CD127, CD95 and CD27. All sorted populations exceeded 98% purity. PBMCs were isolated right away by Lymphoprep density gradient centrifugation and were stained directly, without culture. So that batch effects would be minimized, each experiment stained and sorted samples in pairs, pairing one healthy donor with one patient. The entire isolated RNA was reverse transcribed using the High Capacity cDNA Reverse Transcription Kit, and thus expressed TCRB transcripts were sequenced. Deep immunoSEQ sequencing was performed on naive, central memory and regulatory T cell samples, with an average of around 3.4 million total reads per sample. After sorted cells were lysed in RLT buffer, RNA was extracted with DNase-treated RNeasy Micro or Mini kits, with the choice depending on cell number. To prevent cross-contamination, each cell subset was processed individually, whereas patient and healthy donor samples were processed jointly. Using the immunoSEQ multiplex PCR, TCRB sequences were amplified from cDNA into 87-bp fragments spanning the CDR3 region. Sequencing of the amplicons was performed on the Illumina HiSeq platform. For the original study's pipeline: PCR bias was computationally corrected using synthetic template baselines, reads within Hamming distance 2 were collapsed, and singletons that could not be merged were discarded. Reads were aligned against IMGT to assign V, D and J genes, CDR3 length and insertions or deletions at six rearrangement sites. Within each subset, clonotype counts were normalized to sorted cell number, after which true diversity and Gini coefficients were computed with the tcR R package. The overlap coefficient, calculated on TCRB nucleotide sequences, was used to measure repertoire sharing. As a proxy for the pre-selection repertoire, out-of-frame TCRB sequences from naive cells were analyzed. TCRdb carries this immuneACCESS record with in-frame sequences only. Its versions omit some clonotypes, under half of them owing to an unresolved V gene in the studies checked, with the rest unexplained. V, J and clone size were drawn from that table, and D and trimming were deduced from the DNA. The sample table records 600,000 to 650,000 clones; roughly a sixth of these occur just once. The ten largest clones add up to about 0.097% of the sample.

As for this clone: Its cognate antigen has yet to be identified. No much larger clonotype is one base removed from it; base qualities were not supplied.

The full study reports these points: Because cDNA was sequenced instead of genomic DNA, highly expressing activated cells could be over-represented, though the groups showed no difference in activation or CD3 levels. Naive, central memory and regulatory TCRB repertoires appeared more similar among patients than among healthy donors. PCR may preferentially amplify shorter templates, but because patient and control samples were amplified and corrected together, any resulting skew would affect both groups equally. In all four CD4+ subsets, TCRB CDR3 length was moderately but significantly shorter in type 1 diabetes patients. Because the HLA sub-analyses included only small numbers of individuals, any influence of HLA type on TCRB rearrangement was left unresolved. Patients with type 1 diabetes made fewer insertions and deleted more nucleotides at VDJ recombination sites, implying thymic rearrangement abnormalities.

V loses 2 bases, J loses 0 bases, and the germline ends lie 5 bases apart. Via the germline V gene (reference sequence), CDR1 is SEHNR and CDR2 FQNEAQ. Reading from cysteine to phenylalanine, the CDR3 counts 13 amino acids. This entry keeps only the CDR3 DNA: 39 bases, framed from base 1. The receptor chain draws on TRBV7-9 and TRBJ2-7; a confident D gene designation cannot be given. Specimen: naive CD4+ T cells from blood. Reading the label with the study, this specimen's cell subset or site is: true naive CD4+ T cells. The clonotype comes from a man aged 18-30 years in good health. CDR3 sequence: CASSLMGSYEQYF. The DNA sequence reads TGTGCCAGCAGCTTAATGGGCTCCTACGAGCAGTACTTC.